The 31 T cell receptor beta chains below come from one sample, sequenced in a study of T-cell memory formation after mild COVID-19. In TCRdb, the 5' RACE reads were re-called with MiXCR into one record per CDR3 protein. Of more than 35,000 distinct CDR3 sequences listed, 6.1% are singletons. Sample: PBMCs or a T cell subset sorted from them (not recorded which). The source of these receptors is an adult who had mild COVID-19 (a few samples of this study predate the infection). Cell type and time point are not known.

This clonotype has ten or more counts. The gene calls are TRBV12-3 or TRBV12-4 and TRBJ2-4; unclear D gene. This CDR3 comprises 11 residues. The V and J ends lost 10 bases and 6 bases respectively, with 10 bases between them. The CDR3 sequence: CATSWGNIQYF. The DNA of the CDR3 is TGTGCCACCTCCTGGGGAAACATTCAGTACTTC.

This clonotype was observed many times. The genes are TRBV24-1 and TRBJ1-2; D ambiguous. The CDR3 is made up of 15 amino acids. Trimming stripped 3 bases from V and 5 bases from J, with 15 bases between. Germline assignment: CDR1 KGHDR and CDR2 SFDVKD. This chain's CDR3 is CATSDPLTRPYGYTF. The CDR3 DNA follows: TGTGCCACCAGTGATCCCCTGACCAGACCTTATGGCTACACCTTC.

This clonotype was seen at least ten times. The chain recombines TRBV28 with TRBJ2-5; 9 bases are a match to TRBD2. J was trimmed by 1 base and V by 5 bases; bases with no gene match: 14. CDR1 and CDR2 from the germline V gene are MDHEN and SYDVKM. The CDR3 has 18 amino acids. CDR3 in amino acids: CASSLMGAAGGPQETQYF. The CDR3 DNA reads TGTGCCAGCAGTCTTATGGGGGCGGCGGGAGGGCCCCAAGAGACCCAGTACTTC. The whole variable domain, filled in from reference TRBV28 and TRBJ2-5, reads DVKVTQSSRYLVKRTGEKVFLECVQDMDHENMFWYRQDPGLGLRLIYFSYDVKMKEKGDIPEGYSVSREKKERFSLILESASTNQTSMYLCASSLMGAAGGPQETQYFGPGTRLLVL.

The chain employs TRBV6-5 and TRBJ1-3, with D unclear. Between the trimmed V and J ends, which lost 5 bases and 3 bases, there was a span of 17 bases. The CDR3 length is 16 residues. The germline gives CDR1 MNHEY, CDR2 SVGAGI. Here the CDR3 DNA reads TGTGCCAGCAGTCCTGTCACAATCCTGAGTGGAAACACCATATATTTT. Its protein is CASSPVTILSGNTIYF.

This clonotype was seen more than once but under ten times. The V and J genes are TRBV5-6 and TRBJ1-6; D is perhaps TRBD1 (5 bases). Germline values: CDR1 SGHDT, CDR2 YYEEEE. V was shortened by 3 bases and J by 7 bases, with 11 bases between the two germline ends. The CDR3 covers 14 residues. The CDR3 coding sequence is TGTGCCAGCAGCTCCGGGACGGAGAATTCACCCCTCCACTTT. Translated: CASSSGTENSPLHF.

This clonotype was detected ten times or more. The chain couples TRBV6-2 or TRBV6-3 to TRBJ2-1, with 11 bases matching TRBD2. With V trimmed by 2 bases and J by 3 bases, 9 bases remained unmatched. This CDR3 spans 18 amino acids. The germline gives CDR1 MNHEY, CDR2 SVGEGT. The CDR3 DNA is TGTGCCAGCAGTTACCGTCCTAGCGGGGGGACCAACTACAATGAGCAGTTCTTC. Its translation is CASSYRPSGGTNYNEQFF.

V and J are TRBV7-9 and TRBJ2-1, with unresolved D. V lost 2 bases and J lost 4, with 18 bases in between. The CDR3 has 17 amino acids. Germline V gives CDR1 SEHNR, CDR2 FQNEAQ (reference sequence). Here the CDR3 reads CASSLSMVQRVYNEQFF. CDR3 bases: TGTGCCAGCAGCTTAAGTATGGTACAAAGGGTGTACAATGAGCAGTTCTTC.

The table lists this clonotype with a few counts. V usage is TRBV5-4 and J usage is TRBJ2-1; tentatively, D is TRBD1 or TRBD2 (5 bases each). The germline gives CDR1 SGHNT, CDR2 YYREEE (reference sequence). This CDR3 is built from 14 residues. V lost 1 base and J 8 bases, leaving 13 bases between the germline ends. For the CDR3, the DNA is TGTGCCAGCAGCTTGCCCGGGGCGAGGGATGAGCAGTTCTTC. This gives the protein CASSLPGARDEQFF.

This clonotype was seen ten or more times. The chain employs TRBV28 and TRBJ2-7; D unclear. This CDR3 comprises 12 residues. Germline V gene lookup returns CDR1 MDHEN and CDR2 SYDVKM. V was pared by 2 bases and J by 9 bases, with 11 bases between. This chain's CDR3 is CASSLGQFGQYF. The DNA of the CDR3 is TGTGCCAGCAGTTTAGGTCAGTTCGGGCAGTACTTC.

The chain combines TRBV25-1 with TRBJ1-1; 7 bases fit TRBD1. The trim removed 5 bases at V and 0 bases at J, leaving 6 bases unmatched. Looked up from germline, CDR1 is MGHDK and CDR2 is SYGVNS. The CDR3 extends over 15 amino acids. The CDR3 protein is CASSPRGFMNTEAFF. The CDR3 bases are TGTGCCAGCAGTCCCAGGGGGTTCATGAACACTGAAGCTTTCTTT.

In this sample, this clonotype turned up many times. The chain uses TRBV7-9 and TRBJ2-7; 7 bases fit TRBD1. This CDR3 has 16 amino acids. Germline loops: CDR1 SEHNR, CDR2 FQNEAQ (reference sequence). J lost 9 bases, V lost 1 base, and 15 bases had no gene match. CDR3 sequence reads: CASSLGGGASSEGQYF. DNA of the CDR3: TGTGCCAGCAGCTTAGGAGGGGGCGCCTCGAGTGAGGGGCAGTACTTC.

The J gene is TRBJ1-5, the V gene TRBV19; D is possibly TRBD1 (6 bases). This CDR3 has 14 residues. V was shortened by 6 bases and J by 7 bases, with 16 bases between the two germline ends. The germline CDR1 and CDR2 sequences are LNHDA and SQIVND (reference sequence). The CDR3 loop reads CASSRTGIRQPQHF. In DNA, the CDR3 is TGTGCCAGTAGCCGTACAGGGATTCGGCAGCCCCAGCATTTT. The full variable domain, with the rest looked up from reference TRBV19 and TRBJ1-5, is DGGITQSPKYLFRKEGQNVTLSCEQNLNHDAMYWYRQDPGQGLRLIYYSQIVNDFQKGDIAEGYSVSREKKESFPLTVTSAQKNPTAFYLCASSRTGIRQPQHFGDGTRLSIL.

Ten or more counts support this clonotype. The chain carries TRBV4-2 and TRBJ2-1; 8 nucleotides agree with TRBD2. V gave up 0 bases and J gave up 1 base; unmatched junction bases: 5. The germline gives CDR1 LGHNA, CDR2 YNFKEQ. The CDR3 length is 17 residues. The CDR3 spells CASSQDWASGSYNEQFF. The CDR3 region has the DNA TGTGCCAGCAGCCAAGATTGGGCTAGCGGGTCCTACAATGAGCAGTTCTTC.

This clonotype came up many times. In nucleotides, the CDR3 is TGTGCCAGTGGTGATGGGAGGGTCGAGCAGTACTTC. This codes for CASGDGRVEQYF. The chain employs TRBV3-1 and TRBJ2-7; 7 nucleotides line up with TRBD2. Trimming cost V 9 bases and J 6 bases; bases outside gene matches: 8. CDR3 length: 12 amino acids. Germline V gene lookup returns CDR1 LGHDT and CDR2 YNNKEL (reference sequence).

There are many counts of this clonotype. V usage is TRBV7-9 and J usage is TRBJ1-1; no reliable D call. The V end was cut by 2 bases, the J end by 5 bases, with 3 bases between. The V gene's germline CDR1 is SEHNR and CDR2 FQNEAQ (reference sequence). The CDR3 consists of 11 residues. The CDR3 reads CASSLKTEAFF. CDR3 in DNA: TGTGCCAGCAGCTTAAAAACTGAAGCTTTCTTT.

This clonotype was observed a handful of times. This chain links TRBV11-2 with TRBJ1-2; 9 bases fit TRBD1. This CDR3 spans 16 amino acids. Germline loops: CDR1 SGHAT, CDR2 FQNNGV. Trimming took 5 bases from V and 0 from J; bases not matched to a gene: 7. CDR3 DNA: TGTGCCAGCAGCGTCGGACAGGGGAACGCTAACTATGGCTACACCTTC. It codes for CASSVGQGNANYGYTF.

This clonotype appeared many times. The chain couples TRBV7-2 to TRBJ1-1; the D is unclear. The germline V gene has CDR1 SGHTA and CDR2 FQGNSA. The CDR3 covers 13 residues. The V gene lost 2 bases and the J gene lost 0 bases, with 4 bases spanning the gap. CDR3 nucleotide sequence: TGTGCCAGCAGCTTATATGTGAACACTGAAGCTTTCTTT. Translation: CASSLYVNTEAFF.

V gene TRBV29-1 combines with J gene TRBJ1-1; TRBD1 is a possible D gene (6 bases). Trimming removed 7 bases from V and 0 bases from J, with 15 bases in between. CDR3 length equals 14 residues. CDR1 and CDR2 from the germline V gene are SQVTM and ANQGSEA. In DNA, the CDR3 is TGCAGCGCTTATAACAGGGCATTGAACACTGAAGCTTTCTTT. Translating gives CSAYNRALNTEAFF.

The chain links TRBV10-3 to TRBJ2-1, with D perhaps matching TRBD1 (5 bases). The CDR3 has 15 residues. The germline V gene encodes CDR1 ENHRY and CDR2 SYGVKD. The germline V and J ends were trimmed by 3 bases and 8 bases, with 17 bases remaining between them. In DNA, the CDR3 is TGTGCCATCAGTGACCCAGGGATAATGGGCGATGAGCAGTTCTTC. Its protein is CAISDPGIMGDEQFF.

This clonotype has at least ten counts. The genes are TRBV24-1 and TRBJ2-7, with 9 bases fitting TRBD2. The CDR3 covers 14 residues. V dropped 4 bases and J dropped 5; count of bases not matched to a gene: 5. From germline, CDR1 is KGHDR and CDR2 SFDVKD. The CDR3 region has the DNA TGTGCCACCAGTGAGAGCGGGAGGAAGAACGAGCAGTACTTC. Encoded protein: CATSESGRKNEQYF.

The chain recombines TRBV29-1 with TRBJ1-4, with 11 nucleotides matching TRBD1. Germline CDR1 and CDR2: SQVTM and ANQGSEA. Unmatched junction bases numbered 6, after V lost 4 bases and J lost 8 bases. The CDR3 sequence is 14 residues long. CDR3 in amino acids: CSVASGTGGEKLFF. The CDR3 DNA reads TGCAGCGTTGCTTCCGGGACAGGGGGGGAAAAACTGTTTTTT.

This clonotype showed up just a few times. This chain connects TRBV5-5 to TRBJ2-3; the match to TRBD1 covers 7 bases. This CDR3 is built from 15 residues. Germline trimming cut 4 bases from V and 0 bases from J; bases unmatched to any gene: 5. Germline V gene sequence: CDR1 SGHKS, CDR2 YYEKEE (reference sequence). The CDR3 region is CASSLTGPSTDTQYF. DNA for the CDR3: TGTGCCAGCAGCCTGACAGGGCCTAGCACAGATACGCAGTATTTT.

This clonotype was detected only a few times. The V and J genes are TRBV14 and TRBJ2-1, with TRBD2 matching over 12 bases. V was pared by 2 bases and J by 8 bases, with 25 bases of the junction left unmatched. This CDR3 contains 22 residues. Per germline, CDR1 SGHDN and CDR2 FVKESK. The CDR3, as DNA: TGTGCCAGCAGCCAACTAGGACAGGGCACCCTCCTAGCGGGAGGGAGGCCCCATGAGCAGTTCTTC. Encoded protein: CASSQLGQGTLLAGGRPHEQFF.

This clonotype has at least ten counts. The chain employs TRBV5-1 and TRBJ2-7; D call uncertain. The germline CDR1 and CDR2 sequences are SGHRS and YFSETQ. The CDR3 is made up of 13 amino acids. Between the trimmed V and J ends, which lost 0 bases and 7 bases, there was a span of 11 bases. The CDR3 DNA sequence: TGCGCCAGCAGCTTGGATTCAGGTTTAGAGCAGTACTTC. As protein: CASSLDSGLEQYF.

The chain combines TRBV25-1 with TRBJ1-3; the D is unclear. Germline CDR1 and CDR2: MGHDK and SYGVNS. This CDR3 contains 15 residues. V shed 3 bases and J shed 3 bases, with 12 bases lying between them. In DNA, the CDR3 is TGTGCCAGCAGTGAGCTGGGGTTGTTTGGAAACACCATATATTTT. It codes for CASSELGLFGNTIYF. Variable domain in full (rest from reference TRBV25-1 and TRBJ1-3): EADIYQTPRYLVIGTGKKITLECSQTMGHDKMYWYQQDPGMELHLIHYSYGVNSTEKGDLSSESTVSRIRTEHFPLTLESARPSHTSQYLCASSELGLFGNTIYFGEGSWLTVV.

This clonotype showed up just a few times. The chain joins TRBV4-1 to TRBJ1-5; tentatively, D is TRBD1 (6 bases). V was pared by 1 base and J by 11 bases, with 18 bases between. The CDR3 extends over 15 amino acids. Germline values: CDR1 MGHRA, CDR2 YSYEKL. This CDR3 is CASSQATGTQYAQHF. DNA of the CDR3: TGCGCCAGCAGCCAAGCCACCGGGACACAATATGCCCAGCATTTT.

The chain employs TRBV12-3 or TRBV12-4 and TRBJ2-1, with 9 nucleotides matching TRBD2. The junction had 16 bases not matched to a gene; V was cut back by 4 bases and J by 6 bases. CDR3 length: 18 amino acids. CDR3 DNA: TGTGCCAGCAGTTCACCTTTTCTTAGCGGGAGTGGAGTCAATGAGCAGTTCTTC. Translating gives CASSSPFLSGSGVNEQFF.

This clonotype showed up many times. This chain joins TRBV6-2 or TRBV6-3 and TRBJ2-7; D uncertain. The germline V and J ends were trimmed by 4 bases and 2 bases, with 6 bases remaining between them. Germline V lookup: CDR1 MNHEY, CDR2 SVGEGT. CDR3 size: 12 residues. The CDR3 DNA is TGTGCCAGCAGTTCCCGCGCCTACGAGCAGTACTTC. Encoded protein: CASSSRAYEQYF.

This clonotype has more than one count but fewer than ten. The V gene is TRBV6-5, the J gene TRBJ2-2, with a possible D match to TRBD1 (6 bases). The V end was cut by 5 bases, the J end by 4 bases, with 11 bases between. Germline assignment: CDR1 MNHEY and CDR2 SVGAGI. This CDR3 has 14 amino acids. The CDR3 protein is CASSRTGTTGELFF. The CDR3 DNA follows: TGTGCCAGCAGTCGTACAGGGACCACCGGGGAGCTGTTTTTT.

The V and J genes are TRBV5-4 and TRBJ2-2, with 10 nucleotides matching TRBD1. The V gene's germline CDR1 is SGHNT and CDR2 YYREEE (reference sequence). The CDR3 is 16 amino acids. V shed 6 bases and J 1 base; nucleotides not matched to a gene: 6. In nucleotides, the CDR3 is TGTGCCAGCAAATCGGGGACAGGGGTGAACACCGGGGAGCTGTTTTTT. It yields the protein CASKSGTGVNTGELFF.

The V gene is TRBV9, the J gene TRBJ1-2; 9 nucleotides line up with TRBD1. CDR1 is SGDLS, CDR2 YYNGEE, per germline. The V segment lost 4 bases and the J segment 0 bases; nucleotides outside the gene matches: 7. This CDR3 spans 16 amino acids. The CDR3 reads CASSPGGQGANYGYTF. DNA of the CDR3: TGTGCCAGCAGCCCAGGGGGACAGGGAGCTAACTATGGCTACACCTTC. The full variable domain, its missing parts supplied by reference TRBV9 and TRBJ1-2, is DSGVTQTPKHLITATGQRVTLRCSPRSGDLSVYWYQQSLDQGLQFLIQYYNGEERAKGNILERFSAQQFPDLHSELNLSSLELGDSALYFCASSPGGQGANYGYTFGSGTRLTVV.